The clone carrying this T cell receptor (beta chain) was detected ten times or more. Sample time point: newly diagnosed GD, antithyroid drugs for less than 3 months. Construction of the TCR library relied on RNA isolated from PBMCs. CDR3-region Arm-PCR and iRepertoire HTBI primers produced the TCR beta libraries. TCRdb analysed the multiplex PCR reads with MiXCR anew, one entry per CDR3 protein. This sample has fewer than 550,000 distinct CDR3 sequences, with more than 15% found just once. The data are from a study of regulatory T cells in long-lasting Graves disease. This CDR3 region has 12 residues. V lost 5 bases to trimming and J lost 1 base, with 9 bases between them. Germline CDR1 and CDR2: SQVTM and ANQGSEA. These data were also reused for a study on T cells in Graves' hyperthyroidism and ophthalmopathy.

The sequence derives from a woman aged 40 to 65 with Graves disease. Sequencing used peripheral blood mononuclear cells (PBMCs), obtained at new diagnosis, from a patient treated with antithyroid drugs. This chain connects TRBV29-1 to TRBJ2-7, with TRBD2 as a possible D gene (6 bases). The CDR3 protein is CSVQEGSYEQYF. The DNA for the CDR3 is TGCAGCGTTCAGGAGGGGTCCTACGAGCAGTACTTC.